A selection of T cell receptor beta chains follows, all from one sample in a study of blood T cell repertoires in COVID-19. Only in-frame clones appear in the TCRdb table, and some are missing; sequencing was by immunoSEQ multiplex PCR. The sample includes fewer than 120,000 clones, less than 85% of them seen just once. Material: peripheral blood. The receptors were gathered from a woman of 80 years or more with acute or convalescent COVID-19. CDR3s include the opening cysteine and the closing phenylalanine or tryptophan. A D gene is named only where the DNA matches it firmly. A clone size is listed for some rows: how often the clone was seen (once, few, many), or a class if it is expanded.

J gene | V gene | D gene | clone size | CDR3 DNA | CDR3 protein
TRBJ1-1 | TRBV7-9 | . | . | TGTGCCAGCAGCTTACCGGTTTCTAACACTGAAGCTTTCTTT | CASSLPVSNTEAFF
TRBJ2-7 | TRBV19 | TRBD1 | . | TGTGCCAGTAGTCGGCCGGGACAGGGAAGTTACGAGCAGTACTTC | CASSRPGQGSYEQYF
TRBJ2-2 | TRBV7-9 | . | once | TGTGCCAGCAGCCCCCTATCGAACACCGGGGAGCTGTTTTTT | CASSPLSNTGELFF
TRBJ1-5 | TRBV6-5 | TRBD1 | . | TGTGCCAGCAGTCGGGACAGCTGGAATCAGCCCCAGCATTTT | CASSRDSWNQPQHF
TRBJ1-1 | TRBV15 | . | . | TGTGCCACCAGCAGAGTGGGGGGGGTGACTGAAGCTTTCTTT | CATSRVGGVTEAFF
TRBJ2-3 | TRBV28 | TRBD2 | . | TGTGCCAGCAGTTCCGATTGGACTAGCCGAAGCCCGACTAACTTAAATACGCAGTATTTT | CASSSDWTSRSPTNLNTQYF
TRBJ1-2 | TRBV5-1 | TRBD1 | . | TGCGCCAGCAGCTTGGCCGACAGGGGCCATGGCTACACCTTC | CASSLADRGHGYTF
TRBJ1-6 | TRBV18 | . | . | TGTGCCAGCTCACTGAGGGTTCCACCCGATTCACCCCTCCACTTT | CASSLRVPPDSPLHF
TRBJ1-1 | TRBV9 | . | few | TGTGCCAGCAGCGTGGGGGGGATGAACACTGAAGCTTTCTTT | CASSVGGMNTEAFF
TRBJ2-7 | TRBV4-2 | . | . | TGTGCCAGCAGCCAAGATCCACGGGGGAGCTCCTACGAGCAGTACTTC | CASSQDPRGSSYEQYF
TRBJ2-1 | TRBV6-6 | . | . | TGTGCCAGCTCTACGAGGGGCCAAGGGGGTGGAAATGAGCAGTTCTTC | CASSTRGQGGGNEQFF
TRBJ1-1 | TRBV11-2 | TRBD1 | . | TGTGCCAGCAGCCTCCAGGACAGGGACACTGAAGCTTTCTTT | CASSLQDRDTEAFF
TRBJ1-5 | TRBV29-1 | . | few | TGCAGCGCTAGCGGTCCAGGGCCGAGTCAGCCCCAGCATTTT | CSASGPGPSQPQHF
TRBJ2-5 | TRBV19 | TRBD1 | . | TGTGCCAGTAGTATAGACAGGGGGCACGAGACCCAGTACTTC | CASSIDRGHETQYF
TRBJ1-2 | TRBV6-6 | TRBD1 | . | TGTGCCAGCGTGACAGGGGCGGGTGGCTACACCTTC | CASVTGAGGYTF
TRBJ2-1 | TRBV5-6 | TRBD2 | . | TGTGCCAGCAGCTTTATTAATGCGGCGGGAGAAGGCCCCTACAATGAGCAGTTCTTC | CASSFINAAGEGPYNEQFF
TRBJ2-7 | TRBV5-1 | . | . | TGCGCCAGCAGCTTTAGTCGGCAGGGTACCTACGAGCAGTACTTC | CASSFSRQGTYEQYF
TRBJ1-5 | TRBV21-1 | . | few | TGTGCCAGCAGCATCGGCGCCAGGGTGTGTAGCAATCAGCCCCAGCATTTT | CASSIGARVCSNQPQHF
TRBJ1-5 | TRBV2 | . | . | TGTGCCAGCAGTCCGGACAGCCCCTTCGGGCAGCCCCAGCATTTT | CASSPDSPFGQPQHF
TRBJ1-1 | TRBV28 | TRBD1 | . | TGTGCCAGCAGTTTGGGTACAGGGGGCACGGCTTTCTTT | CASSLGTGGTAFF
TRBJ2-1 | TRBV5-4 | TRBD2 | . | TGTGCCAGCAGCAGCGGGGGGGCAGCTTCCTACAATGAGCAGTTCTTC | CASSSGGAASYNEQFF
TRBJ1-5 | TRBV7-2 | . | . | TGTGCCAGCAGCTTAATGGAGGGAGGGGGGCAGCCCCAGCATTTT | CASSLMEGGGQPQHF
TRBJ2-1 | TRBV18 | TRBD2 | few | TGTGCCAGCTCAACCGGGACTACTTCGGGCAATGAGCAGTTCTTC | CASSTGTTSGNEQFF